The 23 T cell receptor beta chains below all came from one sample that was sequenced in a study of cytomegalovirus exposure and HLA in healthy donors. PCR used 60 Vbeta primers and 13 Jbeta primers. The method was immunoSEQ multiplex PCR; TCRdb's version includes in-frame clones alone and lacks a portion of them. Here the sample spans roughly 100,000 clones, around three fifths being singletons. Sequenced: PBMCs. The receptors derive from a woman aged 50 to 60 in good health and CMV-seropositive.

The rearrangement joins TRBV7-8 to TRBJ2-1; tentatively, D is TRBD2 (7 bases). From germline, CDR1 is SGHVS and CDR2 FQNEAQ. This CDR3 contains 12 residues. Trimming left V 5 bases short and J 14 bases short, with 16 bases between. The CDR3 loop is CASSPRGGEKFF. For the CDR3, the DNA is TGTGCCAGCAGCCCGAGGGGGGGAGAAAAGTTCTTC.

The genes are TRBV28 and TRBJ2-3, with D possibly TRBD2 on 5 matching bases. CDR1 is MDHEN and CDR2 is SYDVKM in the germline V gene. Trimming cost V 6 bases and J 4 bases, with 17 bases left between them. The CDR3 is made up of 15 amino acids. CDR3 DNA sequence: TGTGCCAGCAGCCTAGACCCGACCGGGGCAGATACGCAGTATTTT. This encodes CASSLDPTGADTQYF. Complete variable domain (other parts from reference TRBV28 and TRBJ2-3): DVKVTQSSRYLVKRTGEKVFLECVQDMDHENMFWYRQDPGLGLRLIYFSYDVKMKEKGDIPEGYSVSREKKERFSLILESASTNQTSMYLCASSLDPTGADTQYFGPGTRLTVL.

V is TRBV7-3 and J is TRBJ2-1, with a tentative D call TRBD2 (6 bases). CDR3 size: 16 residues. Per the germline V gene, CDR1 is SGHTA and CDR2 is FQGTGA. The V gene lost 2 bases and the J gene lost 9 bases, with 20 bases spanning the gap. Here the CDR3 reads CASSLHELAGWGEQFF. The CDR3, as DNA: TGTGCCAGCAGCTTACACGAATTGGCGGGGTGGGGTGAGCAGTTCTTC.

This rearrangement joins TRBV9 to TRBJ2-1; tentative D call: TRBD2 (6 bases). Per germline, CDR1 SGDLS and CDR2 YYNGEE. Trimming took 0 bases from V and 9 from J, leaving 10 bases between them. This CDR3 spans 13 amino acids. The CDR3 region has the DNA TGTGCCAGCAGCGTAGCGTCCGGGGGTGAGCAGTTCTTC. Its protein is CASSVASGGEQFF.

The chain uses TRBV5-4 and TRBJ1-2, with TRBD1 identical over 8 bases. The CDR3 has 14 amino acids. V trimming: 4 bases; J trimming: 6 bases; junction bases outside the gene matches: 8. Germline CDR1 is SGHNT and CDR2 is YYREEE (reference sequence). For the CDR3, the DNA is TGTGCCAGCAGCCGATCAGGGGGCGAGGATGGCTACACCTTC. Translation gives CASSRSGGEDGYTF.

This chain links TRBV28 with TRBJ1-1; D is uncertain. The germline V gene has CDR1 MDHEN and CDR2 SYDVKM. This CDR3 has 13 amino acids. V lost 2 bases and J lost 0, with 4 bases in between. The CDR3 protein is CASSLPLNTEAFF. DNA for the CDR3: TGTGCCAGCAGTTTACCATTGAACACTGAAGCTTTCTTT.

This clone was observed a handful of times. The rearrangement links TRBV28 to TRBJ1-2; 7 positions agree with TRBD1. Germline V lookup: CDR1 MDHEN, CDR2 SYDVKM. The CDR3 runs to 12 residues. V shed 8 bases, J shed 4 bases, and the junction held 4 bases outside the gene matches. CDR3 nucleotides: TGTGCCAGCGAACAGGGGCCCTATGGCTACACCTTC. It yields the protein CASEQGPYGYTF.

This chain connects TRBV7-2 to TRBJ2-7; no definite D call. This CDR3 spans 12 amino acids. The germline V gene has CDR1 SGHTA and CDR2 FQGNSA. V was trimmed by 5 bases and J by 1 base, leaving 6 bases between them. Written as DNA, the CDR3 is TGTGCCAGCAGCCGGAGTTCCTACGAGCAGTACTTC. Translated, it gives CASSRSSYEQYF.

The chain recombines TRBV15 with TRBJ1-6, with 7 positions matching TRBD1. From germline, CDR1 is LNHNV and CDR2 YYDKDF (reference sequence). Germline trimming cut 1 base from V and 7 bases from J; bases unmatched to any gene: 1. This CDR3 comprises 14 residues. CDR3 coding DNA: TGTGCCACCAGCAGAGGACAGGGAAATTCACCCCTCCACTTT. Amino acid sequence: CATSRGQGNSPLHF.

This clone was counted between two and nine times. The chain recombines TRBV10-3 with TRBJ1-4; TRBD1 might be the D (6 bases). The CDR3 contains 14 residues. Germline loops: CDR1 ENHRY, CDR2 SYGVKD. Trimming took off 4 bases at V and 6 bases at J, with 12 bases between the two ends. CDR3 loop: CAISAGETDEKLFF. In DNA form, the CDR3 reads TGTGCCATCAGTGCAGGGGAAACGGATGAAAAACTGTTTTTT.

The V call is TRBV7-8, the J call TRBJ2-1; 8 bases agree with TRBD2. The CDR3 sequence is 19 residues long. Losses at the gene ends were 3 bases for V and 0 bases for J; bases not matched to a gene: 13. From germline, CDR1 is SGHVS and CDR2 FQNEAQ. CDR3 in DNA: TGTGCCAGCAGCTTGGACCAGCGGGGGATCCCAAGCTCCTACAATGAGCAGTTCTTC. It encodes CASSLDQRGIPSSYNEQFF. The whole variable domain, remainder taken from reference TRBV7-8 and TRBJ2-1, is GAGVSQSPRYKVAKRGQDVALRCDPISGHVSLFWYQQALGQGPEFLTYFQNEAQLDKSGLPSDRFFAERPEGSVSTLKIQRTQQEDSAVYLCASSLDQRGIPSSYNEQFFGPGTRLTVL.

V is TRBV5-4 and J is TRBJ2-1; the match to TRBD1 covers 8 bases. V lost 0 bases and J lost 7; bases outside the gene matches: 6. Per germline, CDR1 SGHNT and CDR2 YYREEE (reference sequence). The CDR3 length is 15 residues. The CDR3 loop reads CASSLEATGVNEQFF. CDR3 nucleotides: TGTGCCAGCAGCTTGGAAGCGACAGGGGTAAATGAGCAGTTCTTC.

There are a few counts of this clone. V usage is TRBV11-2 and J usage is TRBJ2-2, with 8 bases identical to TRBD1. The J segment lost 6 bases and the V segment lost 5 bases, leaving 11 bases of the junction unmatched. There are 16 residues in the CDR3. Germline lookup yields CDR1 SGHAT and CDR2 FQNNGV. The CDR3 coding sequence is TGTGCCAGCAGCCCAACCCGGGGACAGGAGGCCGGGGAGCTGTTTTTT. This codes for CASSPTRGQEAGELFF.

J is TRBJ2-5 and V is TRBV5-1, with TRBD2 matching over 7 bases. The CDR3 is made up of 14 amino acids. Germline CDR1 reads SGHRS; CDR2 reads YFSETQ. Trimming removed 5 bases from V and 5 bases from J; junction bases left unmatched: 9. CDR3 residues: CASSTTNGGETQYF. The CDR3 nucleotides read TGCGCCAGCAGTACCACCAACGGGGGGGAGACCCAGTACTTC.

The CDR3 protein is CASRKEQGLNTEAFF. The CDR3 nucleotides are TGTGCCAGTAGGAAAGAACAGGGATTGAACACTGAAGCTTTCTTT. The chain couples TRBV19 to TRBJ1-1; a weak D match, TRBD1 (6 bases). This CDR3 region has 15 residues. The V gene lost 6 bases and the J gene lost 0 bases, with 14 bases spanning the gap. The germline CDR1 and CDR2 sequences are LNHDA and SQIVND (reference sequence).

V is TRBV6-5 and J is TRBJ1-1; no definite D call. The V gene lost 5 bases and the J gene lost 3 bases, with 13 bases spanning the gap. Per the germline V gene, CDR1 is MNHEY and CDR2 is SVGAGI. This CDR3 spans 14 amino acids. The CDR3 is CASSRGIQDTEAFF. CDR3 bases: TGTGCCAGCAGTCGAGGGATCCAGGACACTGAAGCTTTCTTT.

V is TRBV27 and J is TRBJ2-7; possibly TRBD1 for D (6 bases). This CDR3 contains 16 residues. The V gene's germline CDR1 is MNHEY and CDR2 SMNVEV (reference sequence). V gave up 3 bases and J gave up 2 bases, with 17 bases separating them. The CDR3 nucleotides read TGTGCCAGCAGTTTCTTACAGGGTCCGGCCGCCTACGAGCAGTACTTC. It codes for CASSFLQGPAAYEQYF.

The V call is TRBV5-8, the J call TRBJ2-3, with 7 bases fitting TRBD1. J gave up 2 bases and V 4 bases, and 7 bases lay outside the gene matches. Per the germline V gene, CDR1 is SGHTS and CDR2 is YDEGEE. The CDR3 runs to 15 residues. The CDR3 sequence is CASSATGTATDTQYF. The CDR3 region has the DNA TGTGCCAGCAGCGCGACCGGGACAGCCACAGATACGCAGTATTTT.

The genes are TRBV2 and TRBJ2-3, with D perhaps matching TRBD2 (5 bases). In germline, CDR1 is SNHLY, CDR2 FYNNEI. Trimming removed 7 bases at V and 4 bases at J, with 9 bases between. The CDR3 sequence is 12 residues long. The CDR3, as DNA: TGTGCCAGCAAACTAGTAGCAGATACGCAGTATTTT. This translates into CASKLVADTQYF.

The DNA for the CDR3 is TGTGCCAGTAGTATAGTGGGGCACGGGGAGCTGTTTTTT. Protein sequence: CASSIVGHGELFF. The chain is built from TRBV19 and TRBJ2-2, with a possible D match to TRBD1 (5 bases). The germline V gene encodes CDR1 LNHDA and CDR2 SQIVND (reference sequence). V lost 1 base and J lost 7, with 7 bases in between. The CDR3 has 13 amino acids.

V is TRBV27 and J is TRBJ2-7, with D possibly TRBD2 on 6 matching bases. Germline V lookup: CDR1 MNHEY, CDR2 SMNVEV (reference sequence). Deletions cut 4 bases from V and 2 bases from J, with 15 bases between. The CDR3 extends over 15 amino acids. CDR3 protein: CASSSRPGETYEQYF. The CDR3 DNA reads TGTGCCAGCAGTTCCCGGCCGGGGGAAACCTACGAGCAGTACTTC.

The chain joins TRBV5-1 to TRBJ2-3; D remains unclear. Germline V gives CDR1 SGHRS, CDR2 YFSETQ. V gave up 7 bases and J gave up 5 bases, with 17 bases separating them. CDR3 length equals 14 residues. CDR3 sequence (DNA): TGCGCCAGCGCCGGGTCCTTCGAAGGAGATACGCAGTATTTT. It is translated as CASAGSFEGDTQYF.

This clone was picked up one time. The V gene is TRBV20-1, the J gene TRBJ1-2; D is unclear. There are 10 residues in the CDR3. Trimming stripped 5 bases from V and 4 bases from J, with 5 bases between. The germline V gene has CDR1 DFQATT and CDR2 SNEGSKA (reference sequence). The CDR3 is CSAWSYGYTF. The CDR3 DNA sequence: TGCAGTGCTTGGAGCTATGGCTACACCTTC.